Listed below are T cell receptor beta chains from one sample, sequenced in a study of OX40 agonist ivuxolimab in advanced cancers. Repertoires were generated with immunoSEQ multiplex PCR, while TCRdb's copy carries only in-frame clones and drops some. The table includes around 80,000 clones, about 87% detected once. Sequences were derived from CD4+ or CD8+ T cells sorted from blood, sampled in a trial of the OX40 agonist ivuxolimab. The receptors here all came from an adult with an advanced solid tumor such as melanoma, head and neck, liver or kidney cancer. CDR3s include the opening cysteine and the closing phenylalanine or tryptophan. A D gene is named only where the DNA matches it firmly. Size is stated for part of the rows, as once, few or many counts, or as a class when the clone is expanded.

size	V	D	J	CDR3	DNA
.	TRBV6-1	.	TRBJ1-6	CASMRTVNSPLHF	TGTGCCAGCATGAGGACAGTCAATTCACCCCTCCACTTT
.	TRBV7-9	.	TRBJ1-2	CASALGNGHYGYTF	TGTGCCAGCGCCCTTGGGAATGGACACTATGGCTACACCTTC
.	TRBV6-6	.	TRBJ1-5	CASSYSGNSNQPQHF	TGTGCCAGCAGTTACTCAGGGAATAGCAATCAGCCCCAGCATTTT
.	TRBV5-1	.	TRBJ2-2	CASSWTGTGELFF	TGCGCCAGCAGCTGGACGGGCACCGGGGAGCTGTTTTTT
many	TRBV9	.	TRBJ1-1	CASSNEGRGTEAFF	TGTGCCAGCAGCAACGAGGGGAGGGGCACTGAAGCTTTCTTT
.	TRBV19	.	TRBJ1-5	CASSIDPVQPQHF	TGTGCCAGTAGTATAGATCCCGTACAGCCCCAGCATTTT
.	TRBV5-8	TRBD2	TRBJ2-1	CASSPGAGGSYNEQFF	TGTGCCAGCAGCCCCGGGGCGGGGGGGTCCTACAATGAGCAGTTCTTC
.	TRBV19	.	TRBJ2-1	CASSNMQGIKQFF	TGTGCCAGTAGTAACATGCAGGGGATAAAGCAGTTCTTC
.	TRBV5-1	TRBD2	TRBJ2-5	CASSFGLAEETQYF	TGCGCCAGCAGCTTCGGACTAGCGGAAGAGACCCAGTACTTC
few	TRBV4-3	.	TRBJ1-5	CASSQDRGAAVPQHF	TGCGCCAGCAGCCAAGATCGAGGGGCGGCAGTACCCCAGCATTTT
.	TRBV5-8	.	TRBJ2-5	CASSFGQSTGETQYF	TGTGCCAGCAGCTTTGGACAGTCGACGGGAGAGACCCAGTACTTC
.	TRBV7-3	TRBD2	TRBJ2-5	CASSREVQETQYF	TGTGCCAGCAGCCGGGAGGTACAAGAGACCCAGTACTTC
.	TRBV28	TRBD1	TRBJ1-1	CATDRQGIEAFF	TGTGCCACCGACAGACAGGGTATTGAAGCTTTCTTT
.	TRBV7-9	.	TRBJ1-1	CASSLSSGVDTEAFF	TGTGCCAGCAGCTTAAGCTCAGGGGTCGACACTGAAGCTTTCTTT
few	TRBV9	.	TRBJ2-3	CASSVEGRGGTDTQYF	TGTGCCAGCAGCGTAGAGGGCAGGGGTGGGACAGATACGCAGTATTTT
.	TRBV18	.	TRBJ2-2	CASSPRHQTGELFF	TGTGCCAGCTCACCACGACACCAAACCGGGGAGCTGTTTTTT
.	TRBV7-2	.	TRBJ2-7	CASSLDGTGSYEQYF	TGTGCCAGCAGCTTAGATGGGACCGGGTCCTACGAGCAGTACTTC
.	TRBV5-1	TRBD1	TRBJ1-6	CASSLGTGVNSPLHF	TGCGCCAGCAGCTTGGGGACAGGGGTCAATTCACCCCTCCACTTT
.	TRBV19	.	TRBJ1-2	CASTTTYFGYTF	TGTGCCAGTACCACGACCTACTTTGGCTACACCTTC
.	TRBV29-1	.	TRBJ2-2	CSGRRTGETGELFF	TGCAGCGGCCGAAGAACAGGAGAAACCGGGGAGCTGTTTTTT
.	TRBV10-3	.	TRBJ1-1	CATRGRDNTEAFF	TGTGCCACCCGAGGAAGGGATAACACTGAAGCTTTCTTT
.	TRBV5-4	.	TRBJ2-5	CASSSGVERETQYF	TGTGCCAGCAGTTCAGGGGTTGAAAGGGAGACCCAGTACTTC
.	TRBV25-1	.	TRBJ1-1	CASSESGGPREAFF	TGTGCCAGCAGTGAATCGGGAGGGCCGCGGGAAGCTTTCTTT
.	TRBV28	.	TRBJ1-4	CASSLEGTNEKLFF	TGTGCCAGCAGTTTGGAGGGAACTAATGAAAAACTGTTTTTT
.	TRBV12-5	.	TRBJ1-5	CASGSGSSNQPQHF	TGTGCTAGTGGTTCGGGCAGTAGCAATCAGCCCCAGCATTTT
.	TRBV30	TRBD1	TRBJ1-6	CAWSAGQSYNSPLHF	TGTGCCTGGAGTGCGGGACAGAGCTATAATTCACCCCTCCACTTT
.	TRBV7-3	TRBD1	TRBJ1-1	CASSLGADRAAFF	TGTGCCAGCAGCTTAGGCGCGGACAGGGCCGCTTTCTTT
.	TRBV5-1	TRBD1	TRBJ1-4	CASSWDSSTNEKLFF	TGCGCCAGCAGCTGGGACAGCTCAACTAATGAAAAACTGTTTTTT
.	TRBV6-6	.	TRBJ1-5	CASSQGYSNQPQHF	TGTGCCAGCAGCCAGGGTTATAGCAATCAGCCCCAGCATTTT
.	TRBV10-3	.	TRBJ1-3	CAISQGIGFSGNTIYF	TGTGCCATCAGCCAAGGAATCGGGTTCTCCGGAAACACCATATATTTT
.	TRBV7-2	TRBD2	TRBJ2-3	CASSPGASGGPDTQYF	TGTGCCAGCAGCCCAGGGGCTAGCGGGGGGCCAGATACGCAGTATTTT
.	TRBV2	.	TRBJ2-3	CASGGSSGTPTDTQYF	TGTGCCAGCGGAGGGTCTTCCGGGACTCCCACAGATACGCAGTATTTT
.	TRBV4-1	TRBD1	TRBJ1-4	CASSQAPGTGDATNEKLFF	TGCGCCAGCAGCCAGGCCCCCGGGACAGGGGATGCAACTAATGAAAAACTGTTTTTT
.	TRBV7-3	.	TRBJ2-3	CASSPGRSTDTQYF	TGTGCCAGCAGCCCAGGACGGAGCACAGATACGCAGTATTTT
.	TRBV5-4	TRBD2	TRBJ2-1	CASSLARAGGPSGYNEQFF	TGTGCCAGCAGCTTGGCTCGAGCGGGGGGGCCAAGTGGCTACAATGAGCAGTTCTTC
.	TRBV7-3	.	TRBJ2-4	CASSSRTQNIQYF	TGTGCCAGCAGCTCCCGGACCCAAAACATTCAGTACTTC
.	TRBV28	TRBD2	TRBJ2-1	CASSLVSGSDNEQFF	TGTGCCAGCAGTTTAGTTAGCGGGTCCGACAATGAGCAGTTCTTC
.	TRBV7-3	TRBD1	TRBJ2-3	CASSPNRGVGTDTQYF	TGTGCCAGCAGCCCGAACAGGGGTGTCGGCACAGATACGCAGTATTTT
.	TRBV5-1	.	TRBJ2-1	CASSLAWGFQEQFF	TGCGCCAGCAGCTTGGCTTGGGGTTTCCAGGAGCAGTTCTTC
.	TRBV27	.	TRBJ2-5	CASSSPGPRLLETQYF	TGTGCCAGCAGTTCACCGGGACCCCGGCTTTTGGAGACCCAGTACTTC
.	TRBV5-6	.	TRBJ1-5	CASSLKGSNQPQHF	TGTGCCAGCAGCTTAAAAGGGTCAAATCAGCCCCAGCATTTT
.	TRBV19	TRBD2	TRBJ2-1	CASSPGGGSLDEQFF	TGTGCCAGTAGTCCGGGCGGGGGTAGCTTGGATGAGCAGTTCTTC
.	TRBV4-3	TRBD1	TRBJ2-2	CASSRVRGSGTGGTGELFF	TGCGCCAGCAGCCGCGTACGCGGTTCCGGGACAGGGGGGACCGGGGAGCTGTTTTTT
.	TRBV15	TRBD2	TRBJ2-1	CATTFLRGVYNEQFF	TGTGCCACCACCTTTTTGCGGGGGGTCTACAATGAGCAGTTCTTC
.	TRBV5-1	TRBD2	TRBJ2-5	CASSPPLAGEETQYF	TGCGCCAGCAGCCCACCTCTAGCGGGGGAAGAGACCCAGTACTTC
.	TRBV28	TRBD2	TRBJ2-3	CASSTPLLAGALDTQYF	TGTGCCAGCAGTACTCCGTTATTAGCGGGGGCTCTGGATACGCAGTATTTT
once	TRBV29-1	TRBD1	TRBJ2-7	CSVEGTGDTEQYF	TGCAGCGTTGAAGGGACAGGGGACACTGAGCAGTACTTC
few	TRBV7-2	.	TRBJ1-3	CASNLGGAGHGNTIYF	TGTGCCAGCAACCTCGGAGGGGCAGGGCATGGAAACACCATATATTTT
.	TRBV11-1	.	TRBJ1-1	CASTPWGTEAFF	TGTGCCAGCACCCCTTGGGGCACTGAAGCTTTCTTT
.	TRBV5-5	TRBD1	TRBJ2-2	CASSSGTGGNTGELFF	TGTGCCAGCAGCTCCGGGACAGGGGGGAACACCGGGGAGCTGTTTTTT